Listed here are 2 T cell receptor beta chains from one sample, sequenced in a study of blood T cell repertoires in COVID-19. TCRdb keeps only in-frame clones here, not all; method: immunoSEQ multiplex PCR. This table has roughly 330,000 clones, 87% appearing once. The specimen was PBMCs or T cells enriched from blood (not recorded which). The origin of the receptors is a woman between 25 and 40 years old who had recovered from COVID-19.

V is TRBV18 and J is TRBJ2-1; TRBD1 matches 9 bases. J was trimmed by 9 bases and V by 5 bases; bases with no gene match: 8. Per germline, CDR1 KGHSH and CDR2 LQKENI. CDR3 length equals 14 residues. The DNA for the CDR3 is TGTGCCAGCTCAAAACCGGGACAGGGAATTGAGCAGTTCTTC. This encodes CASSKPGQGIEQFF.

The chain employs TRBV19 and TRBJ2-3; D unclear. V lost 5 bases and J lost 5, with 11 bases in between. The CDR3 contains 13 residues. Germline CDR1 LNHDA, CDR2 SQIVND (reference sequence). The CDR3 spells CASSYSYGDTQYF. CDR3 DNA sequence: TGTGCCAGTAGTTATTCCTACGGAGATACGCAGTATTTT.